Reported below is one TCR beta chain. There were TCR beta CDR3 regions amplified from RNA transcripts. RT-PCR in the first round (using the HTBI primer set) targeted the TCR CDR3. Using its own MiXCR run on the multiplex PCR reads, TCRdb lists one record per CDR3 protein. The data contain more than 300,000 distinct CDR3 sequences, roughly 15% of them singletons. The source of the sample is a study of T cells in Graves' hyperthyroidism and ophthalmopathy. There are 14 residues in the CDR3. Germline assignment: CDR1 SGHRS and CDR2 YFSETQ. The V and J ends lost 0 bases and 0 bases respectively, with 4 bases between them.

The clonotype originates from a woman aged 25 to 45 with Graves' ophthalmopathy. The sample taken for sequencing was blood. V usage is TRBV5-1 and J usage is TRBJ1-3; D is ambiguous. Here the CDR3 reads CASSLGYSGNTIYF. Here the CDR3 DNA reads TGCGCCAGCAGCTTGGGTTACTCTGGAAACACCATATATTTT.